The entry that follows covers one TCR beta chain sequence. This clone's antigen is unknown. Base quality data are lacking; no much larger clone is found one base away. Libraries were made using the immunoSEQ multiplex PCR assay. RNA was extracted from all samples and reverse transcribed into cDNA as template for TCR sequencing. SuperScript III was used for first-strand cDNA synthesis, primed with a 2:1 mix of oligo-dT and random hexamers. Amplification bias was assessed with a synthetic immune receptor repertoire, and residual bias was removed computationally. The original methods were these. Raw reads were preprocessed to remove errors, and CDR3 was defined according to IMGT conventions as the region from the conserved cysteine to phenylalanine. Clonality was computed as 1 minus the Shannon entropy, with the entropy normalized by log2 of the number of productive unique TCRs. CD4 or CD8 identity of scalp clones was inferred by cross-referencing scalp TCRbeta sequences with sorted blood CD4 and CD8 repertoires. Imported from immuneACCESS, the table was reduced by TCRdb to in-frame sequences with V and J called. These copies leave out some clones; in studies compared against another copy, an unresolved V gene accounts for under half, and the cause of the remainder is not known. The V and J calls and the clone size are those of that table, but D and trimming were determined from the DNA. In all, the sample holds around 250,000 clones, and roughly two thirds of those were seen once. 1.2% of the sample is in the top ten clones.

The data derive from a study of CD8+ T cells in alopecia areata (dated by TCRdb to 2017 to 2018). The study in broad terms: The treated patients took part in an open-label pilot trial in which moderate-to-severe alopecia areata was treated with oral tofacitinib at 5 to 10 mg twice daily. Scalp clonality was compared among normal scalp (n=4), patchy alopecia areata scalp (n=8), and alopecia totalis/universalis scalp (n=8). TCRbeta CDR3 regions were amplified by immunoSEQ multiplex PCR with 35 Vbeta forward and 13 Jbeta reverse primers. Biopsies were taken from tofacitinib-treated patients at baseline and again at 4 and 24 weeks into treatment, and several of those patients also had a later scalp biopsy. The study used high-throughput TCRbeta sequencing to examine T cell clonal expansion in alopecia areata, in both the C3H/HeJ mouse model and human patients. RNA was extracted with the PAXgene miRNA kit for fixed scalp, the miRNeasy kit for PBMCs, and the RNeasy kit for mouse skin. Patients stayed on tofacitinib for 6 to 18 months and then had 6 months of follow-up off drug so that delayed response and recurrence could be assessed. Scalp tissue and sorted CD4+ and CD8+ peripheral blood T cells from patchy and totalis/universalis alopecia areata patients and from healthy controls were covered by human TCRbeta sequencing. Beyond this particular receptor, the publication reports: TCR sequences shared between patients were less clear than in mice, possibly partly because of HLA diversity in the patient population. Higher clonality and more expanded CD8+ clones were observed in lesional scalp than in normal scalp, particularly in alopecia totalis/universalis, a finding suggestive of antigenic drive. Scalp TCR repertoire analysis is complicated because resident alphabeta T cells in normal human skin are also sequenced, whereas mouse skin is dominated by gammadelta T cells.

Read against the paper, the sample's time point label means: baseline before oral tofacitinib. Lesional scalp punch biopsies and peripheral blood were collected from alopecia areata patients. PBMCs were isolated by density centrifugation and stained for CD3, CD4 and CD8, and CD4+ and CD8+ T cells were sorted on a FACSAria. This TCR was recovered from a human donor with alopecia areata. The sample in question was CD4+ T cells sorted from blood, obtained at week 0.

The CDR3 protein sequence reads: CASSPLPGSPLHF. The base sequence is TGTGCCAGCAGCCCTCTCCCCGGATCACCCCTCCACTTT. Recombination connected TRBV14 to TRBJ1-6, with no reliable assignment of the D segment. The CDR1 and CDR2 encoded by the germline V gene are SGHDN and FVKESK. CDR3 length: 13 amino acids, cysteine to phenylalanine. The read is trimmed to its CDR3 DNA, 39 bases read in frame from base 1. Cut back by 4 bases and 10 bases, the V and J ends lie 11 bases apart.